A single sample gave rise to the 29 T cell receptor beta chains below, sequenced in a study of blood T cell repertoires in COVID-19. Libraries were prepared by immunoSEQ multiplex PCR; TCRdb keeps only in-frame clonotypes and omits some of them. The sample shows about 300,000 clones, approximately 85% of them seen only once. The sequenced sample was peripheral blood. The receptors originated from a woman aged 45 to 65 with acute or convalescent COVID-19.

The chain links TRBV24-1 to TRBJ2-7; TRBD1 agrees at 7 bases. Germline lookup yields CDR1 KGHDR and CDR2 SFDVKD. With V trimmed by 4 bases and J by 1 base, 6 bases remained unmatched. The CDR3 spans 15 residues. CDR3 loop: CATSDPGQSSYEQYF. The CDR3 DNA follows: TGTGCCACCAGTGACCCGGGACAGTCTTCCTACGAGCAGTACTTC.

The rearrangement uses TRBV15 and TRBJ1-4, with D possibly TRBD1 on 6 matching bases. From germline, CDR1 is LNHNV and CDR2 YYDKDF (reference sequence). The CDR3 runs to 15 residues. Trimming cost V 2 bases and J 3 bases, with 10 bases left between them. The DNA of the CDR3 is TGTGCCACCAGCAGAAACGGACAGTCTAATGAAAAACTGTTTTTT. Amino acids: CATSRNGQSNEKLFF.

The rearrangement joins TRBV14 to TRBJ2-1; no reliable D call. The germline V and J ends were trimmed by 0 bases and 3 bases, with 15 bases remaining between them. CDR3 length equals 17 residues. Germline V CDR1 and CDR2: SGHDN, FVKESK. CDR3 sequence: CASSQDSYRSRYNEQFF. The CDR3 DNA sequence: TGTGCCAGCAGCCAAGATTCGTATAGAAGTCGCTACAATGAGCAGTTCTTC.

J is TRBJ2-5 and V is TRBV2; a weak D match, TRBD1 (6 bases). V was pared by 3 bases and J by 2 bases, with 13 bases between. The CDR3 contains 15 residues. Germline lookup yields CDR1 SNHLY and CDR2 FYNNEI. For the CDR3, the DNA is TGTGCCAGCAGTGAGGCGGACAGTACTCAAGAGACCCAGTACTTC. It specifies CASSEADSTQETQYF.

The rearrangement links TRBV27 to TRBJ1-2; 8 bases fit TRBD1. Germline loops: CDR1 MNHEY, CDR2 SMNVEV (reference sequence). V lost 0 bases, J lost 7 bases, and 4 bases stayed unmatched. The CDR3 length is 14 residues. CDR3 loop: CASSLSGTGIGYTF. The CDR3 DNA is TGTGCCAGCAGTTTATCCGGGACAGGAATTGGCTACACCTTC.

This clone occurred a few times. The genes are TRBV6-5 and TRBJ2-7; possible D gene TRBD1, 6 bases. Germline loops: CDR1 MNHEY, CDR2 SVGAGI. V was clipped by 8 bases and J by 0 bases, with 17 bases between them. CDR3 size: 15 residues. In DNA, the CDR3 is TGTGCCAGCCGCATAAATACAGGGCACTCCTACGAGCAGTACTTC. Protein sequence: CASRINTGHSYEQYF.

The chain joins TRBV7-2 to TRBJ1-2, with 10 bases aligning to TRBD1. CDR1 is SGHTA and CDR2 is FQGNSA in the germline V gene. Losses at the gene ends were 4 bases for V and 3 bases for J; bases not matched to a gene: 17. The length of the CDR3 is 19 residues. The CDR3 region is CASSSSRQGARGFYYGYTF. The CDR3 DNA reads as TGTGCCAGCAGCTCATCACGACAGGGGGCACGCGGTTTTTACTATGGCTACACCTTC.

The J gene is TRBJ1-2, the V gene TRBV2, with 8 bases matching TRBD1. V lost 5 bases to trimming and J lost 4 bases; unmatched junction nucleotides: 6. The germline V gene encodes CDR1 SNHLY and CDR2 FYNNEI. The CDR3 totals 14 residues. In DNA form, the CDR3 reads TGTGCCAGCAGTCCGACAGGGGACCTCTATGGCTACACCTTC. Residues: CASSPTGDLYGYTF.

The CDR3 DNA reads as TGCGCCAGCACCCCGGGACAGAACACCGGGGAGCTGTTTTTT. This encodes CASTPGQNTGELFF. The chain has TRBV5-1 and TRBJ2-2; tentative D call: TRBD1 (6 bases). CDR1 is SGHRS and CDR2 is YFSETQ in the germline V gene. This CDR3 has 14 amino acids. The V end lost 6 bases, the J end lost 1 base, and 10 bases lay between the germline ends.

The J gene is TRBJ2-1, the V gene TRBV7-3, with D perhaps matching TRBD2 (5 bases). Germline lookup yields CDR1 SGHTA and CDR2 FQGTGA. This CDR3 has 13 residues. Trimming removed 6 bases at V and 7 bases at J, with 13 bases between. The CDR3 sequence: CASRAVGANEQFF. The CDR3 DNA is TGTGCCAGCAGGGCCGTGGGAGCGAATGAGCAGTTCTTC. Based on the CDR3 plus reference TRBV7-3 and TRBJ2-1, the full variable domain is GAGVSQTPSNKVTEKGKYVELRCDPISGHTALYWYRQSLGQGPEFLIYFQGTGAADDSGLPNDRFFAVRPEGSVSTLKIQRTERGDSAVYLCASRAVGANEQFFGPGTRLTVL.

This chain uses TRBV28 with TRBJ2-7, with 9 bases fitting TRBD2. V lost 0 bases and J lost 11; bases outside the gene matches: 17. Germline V gives CDR1 MDHEN, CDR2 SYDVKM. The CDR3 runs to 17 residues. The CDR3 sequence: CASSLWVTSSGRAVEYF. CDR3 DNA: TGTGCCAGCAGTTTATGGGTTACGAGTAGCGGGAGAGCAGTGGAGTACTTC.

This clone turned up a few times. V gene TRBV28 combines with J gene TRBJ1-2; D might be TRBD1 (5 bases). Trimming took off 8 bases at V and 6 bases at J, with 19 bases between the two ends. Germline CDR1 MDHEN, CDR2 SYDVKM. CDR3 length equals 14 residues. The CDR3 DNA reads TGTGCCAGCCTCTCTCAGGGCGGGGGGGATGGCTACACCTTC. Translation gives CASLSQGGGDGYTF.

The gene calls are TRBV9 and TRBJ1-2; weak D call: TRBD1 (5 bases). V was trimmed by 1 base and J by 1 base, leaving 5 bases between them. Germline V gives CDR1 SGDLS, CDR2 YYNGEE. This CDR3 contains 13 residues. The CDR3 loop reads CASSVQGNYGYTF. The CDR3 nucleotides are TGTGCCAGCAGCGTACAGGGTAACTATGGCTACACCTTC.

The chain uses TRBV4-3 and TRBJ2-7; 8 nucleotides agree with TRBD1. Germline V lookup: CDR1 LGHNA, CDR2 YSLEER. V shed 0 bases, J shed 3 bases, and the junction held 10 bases outside the gene matches. This CDR3 spans 17 amino acids. The CDR3 DNA reads TGCGCCAGCAGCCAAGAAGGGACAGGCCATACCTACTACGAGCAGTACTTC. Its translation is CASSQEGTGHTYYEQYF.

The chain recombines TRBV6-5 with TRBJ1-6; tentatively, D is TRBD1 (6 bases). Trimming took off 2 bases at V and 6 bases at J, with 14 bases between the two ends. Germline-derived CDR1 and CDR2 are MNHEY and SVGAGI. CDR3 size: 16 residues. DNA of the CDR3: TGTGCCAGCAGTTACACGTTCGCACAGGGTAATTCACCCCTCCACTTT. Translated: CASSYTFAQGNSPLHF.

J is TRBJ2-1 and V is TRBV2; the match to TRBD1 covers 9 bases. The CDR3 sequence is 16 residues long. The germline V gene encodes CDR1 SNHLY and CDR2 FYNNEI. Trimming took 6 bases from V and 4 from J; bases not matched to a gene: 10. CDR3 loop: CASSRQGGSGYNEQFF. The CDR3 bases are TGTGCCAGCAGCCGACAGGGGGGGTCTGGATACAATGAGCAGTTCTTC. The whole variable domain, filled in from reference TRBV2 and TRBJ2-1, reads EPEVTQTPSHQVTQMGQEVILRCVPISNHLYFYWYRQILGQKVEFLVSFYNNEISEKSEIFDDQFSVERPDGSNFTLKIRSTKLEDSAMYFCASSRQGGSGYNEQFFGPGTRLTVL.

V and J are TRBV10-3 and TRBJ2-7; 7 bases align to TRBD1. This CDR3 is built from 14 residues. Germline values: CDR1 ENHRY, CDR2 SYGVKD. The ends lost 4 bases at V and 3 bases at J; junction bases unmatched: 6. As DNA, the CDR3 is TGTGCCATCAGTGTACGGACAGGACGCTACGAGCAGTACTTC. Translating it yields CAISVRTGRYEQYF.

The rearrangement links TRBV5-6 to TRBJ2-7; D perhaps matches TRBD1 (6 bases). The CDR3 has 14 amino acids. Germline V CDR1 and CDR2: SGHDT, YYEEEE. V gave up 3 bases and J gave up 4 bases, with 14 bases separating them. Here the CDR3 reads CASSSTGNLYEQYF. The DNA of the CDR3 is TGTGCCAGCAGCTCAACAGGGAACCTGTACGAGCAGTACTTC.

The chain is built from TRBV10-3 and TRBJ1-5; no clear D gene. This CDR3 contains 15 residues. Between the trimmed V and J ends, which lost 0 bases and 1 base, there was a span of 7 bases. CDR1 is ENHRY and CDR2 is SYGVKD in the germline V gene. CDR3 sequence: CAISESPVSNQPQHF. DNA for the CDR3: TGTGCCATCAGTGAGTCCCCGGTGAGCAATCAGCCCCAGCATTTT.

The chain links TRBV28 to TRBJ1-4; 11 positions match TRBD1. Germline CDR1 reads MDHEN; CDR2 reads SYDVKM. J gave up 10 bases and V 5 bases, and 9 bases lay outside the gene matches. This CDR3 comprises 15 residues. In DNA form, the CDR3 reads TGTGCCAGCAGTGAGACCGGACAGGGGGCGGGAAAACTGTTTTTT. As protein: CASSETGQGAGKLFF.

The V gene is TRBV28, the J gene TRBJ1-2; TRBD1 aligns across 8 bases. Germline assignment: CDR1 MDHEN and CDR2 SYDVKM. V dropped 8 bases and J dropped 3; count of bases not matched to a gene: 11. The CDR3 contains 15 residues. This CDR3 reads CASLGQGAEYYGYTF. CDR3 coding DNA: TGTGCCAGCCTAGGGCAGGGGGCGGAATACTATGGCTACACCTTC.

The V gene is TRBV29-1, the J gene TRBJ2-1, with TRBD2 identical over 11 bases. Germline CDR1 SQVTM, CDR2 ANQGSEA. Trimming cost V 1 base and J 3 bases; bases outside gene matches: 5. The CDR3 contains 16 residues. The CDR3: CSVEGAGTSGYNEQFF. CDR3 DNA: TGCAGCGTTGAAGGGGCTGGGACTAGCGGCTACAATGAGCAGTTCTTC.

This sequence joins TRBV27 and TRBJ2-7; a possible D gene is TRBD2 (7 bases). The V and J ends lost 3 bases and 6 bases respectively, with 15 bases between them. The CDR3 is 14 residues long. Germline V CDR1 and CDR2: MNHEY, SMNVEV (reference sequence). In DNA, the CDR3 is TGTGCCAGCAGTTTTATGGGGGGGCAGGGCGAGCAGTACTTC. It encodes CASSFMGGQGEQYF.

This clone was counted between two and nine times. The chain carries TRBV7-2 and TRBJ2-5; TRBD2 matches 16 bases. The CDR3 length is 18 residues. The J segment lost 1 base and the V segment lost 5 bases, leaving 7 bases of the junction unmatched. Germline CDR1 reads SGHTA; CDR2 reads FQGNSA. In nucleotides, the CDR3 is TGTGCCAGCAGCGCCGGGACTAGCGGGAGGGGGTTCCAAGAGACCCAGTACTTC. Translation gives CASSAGTSGRGFQETQYF.

This clone was counted only a few times. This chain uses TRBV28 with TRBJ2-7; 8 bases fit TRBD2. Germline CDR1 MDHEN, CDR2 SYDVKM. The J segment lost 1 base and the V segment lost 1 base, leaving 0 bases of the junction unmatched. CDR3 length: 14 amino acids. The CDR3 sequence: CASSLLAGSYEQYF. The DNA for the CDR3 is TGTGCCAGCAGTTTATTAGCGGGATCCTACGAGCAGTACTTC. Full variable domain (remainder filled in from reference TRBV28 and TRBJ2-7): DVKVTQSSRYLVKRTGEKVFLECVQDMDHENMFWYRQDPGLGLRLIYFSYDVKMKEKGDIPEGYSVSREKKERFSLILESASTNQTSMYLCASSLLAGSYEQYFGPGTRLTVT.

The V call is TRBV24-1, the J call TRBJ1-2; no definite D call. Trimming pared 0 bases from V and 1 base from J, leaving 5 bases between. The CDR3 has 14 residues. Germline V gene sequence: CDR1 KGHDR, CDR2 SFDVKD. CDR3 coding DNA: TGTGCCACCAGTGATTTGGGCAGTAACTATGGCTACACCTTC. Translating it yields CATSDLGSNYGYTF.

The rearrangement links TRBV5-6 to TRBJ2-1; 8 bases align to TRBD2. CDR3 size: 13 residues. The germline gives CDR1 SGHDT, CDR2 YYEEEE. V lost 0 bases and J lost 9; bases outside the gene matches: 2. The chain's CDR3 is CASSLVGRGEQFF. CDR3 nucleotides: TGTGCCAGCAGCTTGGTCGGGAGGGGTGAGCAGTTCTTC. Using reference TRBV5-6 and TRBJ2-1 for the parts outside the CDR3, the full variable domain is DAGVTQSPTHLIKTRGQQVTLRCSPKSGHDTVSWYQQALGQGPQFIFQYYEEEERQRGNFPDRFSGHQFPNYSSELNVNALLLGDSALYLCASSLVGRGEQFFGPGTRLTVL.

The chain's CDR3 is CASSRGQISNQPQHF. CDR3 coding DNA: TGTGCCAGCAGTAGAGGACAGATTAGCAATCAGCCCCAGCATTTT. The chain couples TRBV5-5 to TRBJ1-5, with TRBD1 as a possible D gene (6 bases). Trimming cost V 5 bases and J 0 bases, with 12 bases left between them. This CDR3 has 15 residues. The germline V gene encodes CDR1 SGHKS and CDR2 YYEKEE (reference sequence).

The chain joins TRBV19 to TRBJ2-2; TRBD2 agrees at 11 bases. Germline V gene sequence: CDR1 LNHDA, CDR2 SQIVND (reference sequence). The CDR3 has 15 residues. J gave up 1 base and V 7 bases, and 2 bases lay outside the gene matches. This chain's CDR3 is CASTGLAGNTGELFF. In DNA, the CDR3 is TGTGCCAGTACCGGACTAGCGGGGAACACCGGGGAGCTGTTTTTT.